Listed below are T cell receptor beta chains from one sample, sequenced in a study of blood T cell repertoires in COVID-19. Clones were sequenced by immunoSEQ multiplex PCR, and TCRdb holds only the in-frame ones, with some missing. The data show approximately 52,000 clones, 89% seen once. Input material: peripheral blood. These receptors all stem from a man in his fifties or sixties with active COVID-19. Both conserved end residues are part of each CDR3. The order of the fields is V gene, clone size, D gene, J gene, CDR3 DNA, CDR3 protein. A D gene is named only where the DNA matches it firmly. Rows give clone size only sometimes, using once, few, many, or a class for an expanded clone.

v_gene: TRBV7-2; abundance: .; d_gene: TRBD1; j_gene: TRBJ2-5; CDR3nt: TGTGCCAGCAGCATCCGGGACAGTGCAGAGACCCAGTACTTC; CDR3aa: CASSIRDSAETQYF
v_gene: TRBV6-2/TRBV6-3; abundance: .; d_gene: TRBD1; j_gene: TRBJ2-7; CDR3nt: TGTGCCAGCAGTTCCCGGGACAGGGGCCTCTACGAGCAGTACTTC; CDR3aa: CASSSRDRGLYEQYF
v_gene: TRBV24-1; abundance: .; d_gene: TRBD2; j_gene: TRBJ2-7; CDR3nt: TGTGCCACCAGTACAGGACTAGCGGACTACGAGCAGTACTTC; CDR3aa: CATSTGLADYEQYF
v_gene: TRBV6-5; abundance: .; d_gene: .; j_gene: TRBJ1-2; CDR3nt: TGTGCCAGCGAACCTAGGATGACTAACTATGGCTACACCTTC; CDR3aa: CASEPRMTNYGYTF
v_gene: TRBV19; abundance: .; d_gene: .; j_gene: TRBJ2-1; CDR3nt: TGTGCCAGTAAGGGGCAGGGCGCCTACAATGAGCAGTTCTTC; CDR3aa: CASKGQGAYNEQFF
v_gene: TRBV7-2; abundance: .; d_gene: .; j_gene: TRBJ1-2; CDR3nt: TGTGCCAGCAGCTTAGACAGTCATATCGGACACGGTGGCTACACCTTC; CDR3aa: CASSLDSHIGHGGYTF
v_gene: TRBV7-2; abundance: .; d_gene: TRBD2; j_gene: TRBJ2-7; CDR3nt: TGTGCCAGCAGCCCAACAGCGGGAGTTATCTACGAGCAGTACTTC; CDR3aa: CASSPTAGVIYEQYF
v_gene: TRBV4-1; abundance: .; d_gene: .; j_gene: TRBJ1-1; CDR3nt: TGCGCCAGCAGCCAAGACCCAGGGTATGGCACTGAAGCTTTCTTT; CDR3aa: CASSQDPGYGTEAFF
v_gene: TRBV28; abundance: .; d_gene: .; j_gene: TRBJ2-7; CDR3nt: TGTGCCAGCAGTTGGGTGGGGCCCTCCTACGAGCAGTACTTC; CDR3aa: CASSWVGPSYEQYF
v_gene: TRBV3-1/TRBV3-2; abundance: .; d_gene: .; j_gene: TRBJ2-1; CDR3nt: TGTGCCAGCAGCCCAATAGCGGAAACCTACAATGAGCAGTTCTTC; CDR3aa: CASSPIAETYNEQFF
v_gene: TRBV7-2; abundance: .; d_gene: TRBD2; j_gene: TRBJ2-1; CDR3nt: TGTGCCAGCAGCTCCGCGCGGGAGAGCTCCTACAATGAGCAGTTCTTC; CDR3aa: CASSSARESSYNEQFF
v_gene: TRBV29-1; abundance: once; d_gene: .; j_gene: TRBJ2-7; CDR3nt: TGCAGCGTTGGGCCGGGGGCCTACGAGCAGTACTTC; CDR3aa: CSVGPGAYEQYF
v_gene: TRBV29-1; abundance: .; d_gene: .; j_gene: TRBJ2-2; CDR3nt: TGCAGCGTCTCACGGGTCGCGAACACCGGGGAGCTGTTTTTT; CDR3aa: CSVSRVANTGELFF
v_gene: TRBV27; abundance: once; d_gene: .; j_gene: TRBJ1-5; CDR3nt: TGTGCCAGCAGTCCCCCATTAGGGGTTGGTCAGCCCCAGCATTTT; CDR3aa: CASSPPLGVGQPQHF
v_gene: TRBV28; abundance: once; d_gene: .; j_gene: TRBJ1-4; CDR3nt: TGTGCCAGCATCGGGGGAGGGTTTGCAACTAATGAAAAACTGTTTTTT; CDR3aa: CASIGGGFATNEKLFF